The 26 T cell receptor beta chains given below trace back to one sample, sequenced in a study of early T cells in non-severe SARS-CoV-2 infection. A single record per CDR3 protein comes from TCRdb applying MiXCR to the 5' RACE reads. The data contain under 50,000 distinct CDR3 sequences, 23% of them singletons. The source material was whole blood, sampled at baseline. The origin of the receptors is an adult who was a healthcare worker with PCR-confirmed SARS-CoV-2 infection or an uninfected control (not recorded which).

This clonotype was observed a handful of times. J is TRBJ1-1 and V is TRBV30; D not certain. CDR1 is GTSNPN and CDR2 is SVGIG in the germline V gene (reference sequence). CDR3 length equals 12 residues. Trimming took off 0 bases at V and 1 base at J, with 3 bases between the two ends. The CDR3 loop reads CAWSVGNTEAFF. CDR3 coding DNA: TGTGCCTGGAGTGTCGGGAACACTGAAGCTTTCTTT.

This clonotype was observed a handful of times. The CDR3 spells CASRPGPRYEQYF. The CDR3 DNA follows: TGTGCCAGCAGACCGGGACCCCGCTACGAGCAGTACTTC. The V gene is TRBV6-2 or TRBV6-3, the J gene TRBJ2-7, with D perhaps matching TRBD1 or TRBD2 (5 bases each). V lost 6 bases, J lost 3 bases, and 12 bases lay in between. The germline V gene has CDR1 MNHEY and CDR2 SVGEGT. There are 13 residues in the CDR3.

The table lists this clonotype with a few counts. The rearrangement uses TRBV20-1 and TRBJ2-7; no clear D gene. The CDR3 runs 13 residues. V was trimmed by 3 bases and J by 0 bases, leaving 9 bases between them. Germline V gene sequence: CDR1 DFQATT, CDR2 SNEGSKA (reference sequence). CDR3: CSARSGSSYEQYF. The CDR3 DNA is TGCAGTGCTAGGTCCGGGTCCTCCTACGAGCAGTACTTC.

The genes are TRBV12-3 or TRBV12-4 and TRBJ1-2, with 7 bases identical to TRBD1. CDR3 length: 13 amino acids. The trim removed 4 bases at V and 4 bases at J, leaving 3 bases unmatched. As DNA, the CDR3 is TGTGCCAGCAGTTCTGGGACAGTCTATGGCTACACCTTC. This codes for CASSSGTVYGYTF.

J is TRBJ1-2 and V is TRBV20-1; no reliable D call. V lost 6 bases and J 8 bases, leaving 13 bases between the germline ends. This CDR3 region has 11 residues. Germline values: CDR1 DFQATT, CDR2 SNEGSKA (reference sequence). CDR3 in amino acids: CSARPPSGYTF. CDR3 bases: TGCAGTGCCCGACCCCCGAGCGGCTACACCTTC.

This clonotype was observed a few times. The CDR3 bases are TGCAGTGCCCTTGGGCAGGGGGAGAACACTGAAGCTTTCTTT. As protein: CSALGQGENTEAFF. The V call is TRBV20-1, the J call TRBJ1-1, with 7 bases lining up with TRBD1. CDR1 DFQATT and CDR2 SNEGSKA come from the germline V gene (reference sequence). After removal of 6 bases from V and 1 base from J, the junction contained 8 bases not matched to a gene. The CDR3 sequence is 14 residues long.

This clonotype was observed a few times. The rearrangement joins TRBV18 to TRBJ1-5; D is unclear. Looked up from germline, CDR1 is KGHSH and CDR2 is LQKENI. Trimming left V 4 bases short and J 4 bases short, with 8 bases between. This CDR3 is 13 amino acids long. The CDR3 sequence: CASSLGRNQPQHF. The CDR3 DNA sequence: TGTGCCAGCTCACTTGGTCGAAATCAGCCCCAGCATTTT.

The chain carries TRBV11-3 and TRBJ2-3; either TRBD1 or TRBD2 may supply D (5 bases each). This CDR3 is 13 amino acids long. Germline assignment: CDR1 SGHNT and CDR2 YENEEA. Trimming pared 1 base from V and 5 bases from J, leaving 7 bases between. In DNA, the CDR3 is TGTGCCAGCAGCTTAGCTGGGGGAGATACGCAGTATTTT. Encoded protein: CASSLAGGDTQYF.

This clonotype showed up just a few times. The gene calls are TRBV27 and TRBJ1-6; 7 nucleotides agree with TRBD1. This CDR3 has 11 amino acids. Germline CDR1 and CDR2: MNHEY and SMNVEV (reference sequence). J lost 15 bases, V lost 5 bases, and 4 bases had no gene match. The CDR3 sequence is CASSQTGHLHF. The DNA of the CDR3 is TGTGCCAGCAGTCAGACAGGGCACCTCCACTTT.

This clonotype was counted between two and nine times. J is TRBJ2-3 and V is TRBV7-9, with D possibly TRBD2 on 7 matching bases. V gave up 3 bases and J gave up 3 bases, with 10 bases separating them. CDR1 and CDR2 (germline): SEHNR, FQNEAQ (reference sequence). CDR3 length: 14 amino acids. For the CDR3, the DNA is TGTGCCAGCAGCTTTGCGGGGGCAACAGATACGCAGTATTTT. Its protein product is CASSFAGATDTQYF.

V and J are TRBV5-1 and TRBJ2-3; D ambiguous. Trimming cost V 0 bases and J 3 bases, with 8 bases left between them. Germline V CDR1 and CDR2: SGHRS, YFSETQ. The CDR3 consists of 14 residues. The CDR3 loop reads CASSLDSPTDTQYF. The CDR3 DNA reads TGCGCCAGCAGCTTGGATAGCCCGACAGATACGCAGTATTTT.

V usage is TRBV2 and J usage is TRBJ2-1, with a tentative D call TRBD2 (7 bases). This CDR3 has 15 residues. CDR1 SNHLY and CDR2 FYNNEI come from the germline V gene. The V end lost 8 bases, the J end lost 2 bases, and 16 bases lay between the germline ends. The CDR3 DNA follows: TGTGCCAGCCGTACAGGAGGGGGGGCCTACAATGAGCAGTTCTTC. Protein: CASRTGGGAYNEQFF. Full variable domain (rest looked up from reference TRBV2 and TRBJ2-1): EPEVTQTPSHQVTQMGQEVILRCVPISNHLYFYWYRQILGQKVEFLVSFYNNEISEKSEIFDDQFSVERPDGSNFTLKIRSTKLEDSAMYFCASRTGGGAYNEQFFGPGTRLTVL.

This clonotype was picked up many times. The chain recombines TRBV27 with TRBJ1-5, with D perhaps TRBD1 (5 bases). V was clipped by 6 bases and J by 5 bases, with 14 bases between them. Germline V gives CDR1 MNHEY, CDR2 SMNVEV (reference sequence). This CDR3 comprises 14 residues. CDR3: CASRPAGLYQPQHF. The DNA for the CDR3 is TGTGCCAGCAGGCCTGCGGGACTCTATCAGCCCCAGCATTTT.

The table lists this clonotype with many counts. This chain links TRBV4-3 with TRBJ2-5; D possibly uses TRBD1 or TRBD2 (6 bases each). V was trimmed by 4 bases and J by 2 bases, leaving 14 bases between them. CDR3 length equals 15 residues. Germline V gene lookup returns CDR1 LGHNA and CDR2 YSLEER. CDR3 sequence reads: CASSRTTGAQETQYF. The CDR3 DNA reads as TGCGCCAGCAGCCGAACTACGGGGGCTCAAGAGACCCAGTACTTC.

V usage is TRBV5-1 and J usage is TRBJ2-3; 7 bases align to TRBD1. CDR1 SGHRS and CDR2 YFSETQ come from the germline V gene. The V gene end was trimmed by 0 bases and the J gene end by 0 bases; junction bases not matched to a gene: 1. There are 15 residues in the CDR3. The CDR3 is CASSLEGQSTDTQYF. The CDR3 DNA reads TGCGCCAGCAGCTTGGAGGGACAGAGCACAGATACGCAGTATTTT.

The chain joins TRBV20-1 to TRBJ1-4; 7 positions agree with TRBD1. This CDR3 has 15 amino acids. V lost 4 bases and J lost 0; bases outside the gene matches: 5. CDR1 and CDR2 (germline): DFQATT, SNEGSKA (reference sequence). The CDR3 DNA follows: TGCAGTGCTACCGACAGGGCTGCAACTAATGAAAAACTGTTTTTT. It encodes CSATDRAATNEKLFF.

This clonotype turned up a few times. J is TRBJ2-5 and V is TRBV5-1; 13 bases line up with TRBD2. Germline CDR1 is SGHRS and CDR2 is YFSETQ. There are 15 residues in the CDR3. Trimming removed 3 bases from V and 3 bases from J; junction bases left unmatched: 2. The CDR3 sequence: CASSSGTSGKETQYF. The CDR3 DNA reads as TGCGCCAGCAGCTCGGGGACTAGCGGGAAAGAGACCCAGTACTTC.

The gene calls are TRBV18 and TRBJ1-2; D possibly corresponds to TRBD1 (5 bases). Trimming left V 3 bases short and J 5 bases short, with 16 bases between. Germline assignment: CDR1 KGHSH and CDR2 LQKENI. The CDR3 extends over 15 amino acids. CDR3 protein: CASSPDIGVGYGYTF. The CDR3, as DNA: TGTGCCAGCTCACCGGATATAGGGGTCGGGTATGGCTACACCTTC.

This clonotype occurred many times. The chain has TRBV20-1 and TRBJ2-2; no reliable D call. Germline values: CDR1 DFQATT, CDR2 SNEGSKA (reference sequence). The CDR3 runs 16 residues. V was shortened by 0 bases and J by 2 bases, with 13 bases between the two germline ends. For the CDR3, the DNA is TGCAGTGCTAGAGATGCAGTAGCCCATAACACCGGGGAGCTGTTTTTT. Its translation: CSARDAVAHNTGELFF.

Concerning this clonotype itself: As the CDR3 is not closed by the conserved phenylalanine or tryptophan, this likely results from a read error. V and J are TRBV2 and TRBJ2-2, with D perhaps matching TRBD2 (5 bases). Looked up from germline, CDR1 is SNHLY and CDR2 is FYNNEI. This CDR3 has 15 residues. Deletions cut 6 bases from V and 5 bases from J, with 16 bases between. In DNA form, the CDR3 reads TGTGCCAGCAGGGACTCGGATTTGGGGACCGGGGAGCTGTTTTCT. Amino acid sequence: CASRDSDLGTGELFS.

This clonotype occurred a few times. This chain connects TRBV20-1 to TRBJ2-7, with 8 bases fitting TRBD1. The CDR3 runs 14 residues. V gave up 3 bases and J gave up 4 bases; unmatched junction bases: 8. Germline CDR1 is DFQATT and CDR2 is SNEGSKA (reference sequence). CDR3 nucleotide sequence: TGCAGTGCTAGGGGCCAGGGGGCAAGATACGAGCAGTACTTC. It specifies CSARGQGARYEQYF.

This clonotype has more than one count but fewer than ten. This chain joins TRBV11-2 and TRBJ2-5, with D possibly being TRBD1 (5 bases). Between the trimmed V and J ends, which lost 7 bases and 1 base, there was a span of 7 bases. Germline values: CDR1 SGHAT, CDR2 FQNNGV. The CDR3 covers 12 residues. The CDR3: CASTDSQETQYF. The DNA of the CDR3 is TGTGCCAGCACCGACAGCCAAGAGACCCAGTACTTC.

This clonotype was picked up a small number of times. CDR3 nucleotide sequence: TGTGCCTGGGGGGGACAGCACACCGGGGAGCTGTTTTTT. Residues: CAWGGQHTGELFF. The chain has TRBV30 and TRBJ2-2, with 7 bases lining up with TRBD1. J was trimmed by 3 bases and V by 5 bases; bases with no gene match: 3. The CDR3 loop spans 13 amino acids. Germline V gene sequence: CDR1 GTSNPN, CDR2 SVGIG (reference sequence). The variable domain in full, completed from reference TRBV30 and TRBJ2-2, reads SQTIHQWPATLVQPVGSPLSLECTVEGTSNPNLYWYRQAAGRGLQLLFYSVGIGQISSEVPQNLSASRPQDRQFILSSKKLLLSDSGFYLCAWGGQHTGELFFGEGSRLTVL.

This clonotype showed up just a few times. The chain recombines TRBV6-2 or TRBV6-3 with TRBJ1-5; no firm D call. Trimming cost V 6 bases and J 2 bases, with 8 bases left between them. Germline CDR1 reads MNHEY; CDR2 reads SVGEGT. The CDR3 has 13 residues. CDR3 in DNA: TGTGCCAGCAGCGGTATTCGCAATCAGCCCCAGCATTTT. Protein: CASSGIRNQPQHF.

This clonotype was detected a few times. The V and J genes are TRBV20-1 and TRBJ2-1; 11 nucleotides match TRBD2. CDR3 size: 14 residues. After removal of 6 bases from V and 4 bases from J, the junction contained 5 bases not matched to a gene. In germline, CDR1 is DFQATT, CDR2 SNEGSKA (reference sequence). The DNA for the CDR3 is TGCAGTGCAACGGGACTAGCGGTTTACAATGAGCAGTTCTTC. It encodes CSATGLAVYNEQFF.

The V call is TRBV7-8, the J call TRBJ2-7, with D possibly TRBD1 on 6 matching bases. Germline V gives CDR1 SGHVS, CDR2 FQNEAQ. The CDR3 is 14 amino acids. V was shortened by 5 bases and J by 3 bases, with 14 bases between the two germline ends. CDR3 sequence: CASSDPGTSYEQYF. The DNA for the CDR3 is TGTGCCAGCAGCGATCCCGGGACAAGCTACGAGCAGTACTTC.